Listed below are T cell receptor beta chains from one sample, sequenced in a study of cytotoxic CD8 clonotypes in ibrutinib-treated CLL. Data came from immunoSEQ multiplex PCR; TCRdb stores just in-frame clones and leaves some out. The table lists roughly 63,000 clones, 45% to 65% of them singletons, with roughly 14% in the top ten. The sample consisted of PBMCs, taken after 12 months of ibrutinib treatment. These receptor sequences come from a human donor with chronic lymphocytic leukemia. The CDR3 runs from the conserved cysteine through the conserved F or W. The order of the fields is D gene, V gene, J gene, clone size, CDR3 DNA, CDR3 protein. The D gene is left open where the match is weak. Not every row has a clone size; where given, it reads once, few, many or a size class.

d_call: .; v_call: TRBV5-1; j_call: TRBJ2-5; clone_size: .; cdr3_nt: TGCGCCAGCACCGGGGGATCGGAGACCCAGTACTTC; cdr3_aa: CASTGGSETQYF
d_call: TRBD1; v_call: TRBV19; j_call: TRBJ1-2; clone_size: .; cdr3_nt: TGTGCCAGTAGTGGTCGACAGGGTGGTGGCTACACCTTC; cdr3_aa: CASSGRQGGGYTF
d_call: .; v_call: TRBV6-6; j_call: TRBJ2-7; clone_size: once; cdr3_nt: TGTGCCAGCAGTTACGGTGGGAGAGCCTACGAGCAGTACTTC; cdr3_aa: CASSYGGRAYEQYF
d_call: TRBD1; v_call: TRBV27; j_call: TRBJ2-5; clone_size: .; cdr3_nt: TGTGCCACCGGCGGACAGGGGGCGGGAGAGACCCAGTACTTC; cdr3_aa: CATGGQGAGETQYF
d_call: .; v_call: TRBV5-6; j_call: TRBJ1-4; clone_size: .; cdr3_nt: TGTGCCAGCAGCTTGGGGCTGAGGGGAATGGAGGTCAGGGAAAAACTGTTTTTT; cdr3_aa: CASSLGLRGMEVREKLFF
d_call: .; v_call: TRBV11-2; j_call: TRBJ2-7; clone_size: few; cdr3_nt: TGTGCCAGCAGCTTCCCTTCCCACGAGCAGTACTTC; cdr3_aa: CASSFPSHEQYF
d_call: .; v_call: TRBV6-6; j_call: TRBJ1-4; clone_size: .; cdr3_nt: TGTGCCAGCAGTTACACAGAATTAACCGGGACGCTATCATTT; cdr3_aa: CASSYTELTGTLSF
d_call: TRBD2; v_call: TRBV5-1; j_call: TRBJ2-2; clone_size: .; cdr3_nt: TGCGCCAGCAGCTTTACCGGGACTAGCCTTACCGGGGAGCTGTTTTTT; cdr3_aa: CASSFTGTSLTGELFF
d_call: .; v_call: TRBV6-1; j_call: TRBJ1-2; clone_size: many; cdr3_nt: TGTGCCAGCAGACCTTGGGGAAACTATGGCTACACCTTC; cdr3_aa: CASRPWGNYGYTF
d_call: .; v_call: TRBV6-5; j_call: TRBJ1-3; clone_size: once; cdr3_nt: TGTGCCAGCGGTTTGGGAAACACCATATATTTT; cdr3_aa: CASGLGNTIYF
d_call: .; v_call: TRBV19; j_call: TRBJ1-2; clone_size: .; cdr3_nt: TGTGCCAGTAGTATATCCGACAAGAATGGCTACACCTTC; cdr3_aa: CASSISDKNGYTF
d_call: TRBD2; v_call: TRBV9; j_call: TRBJ2-1; clone_size: once; cdr3_nt: TGTGCCAGCAGCGTAGCGCAGACGCGGGGGGCCGGCAATGAGCAGTTCTTC; cdr3_aa: CASSVAQTRGAGNEQFF
d_call: .; v_call: TRBV5-1; j_call: TRBJ1-1; clone_size: .; cdr3_nt: TGCGCCAGCAGCTTGAAAGCTGCCACTGAAGCTTTCTTT; cdr3_aa: CASSLKAATEAFF
d_call: TRBD2; v_call: TRBV7-2; j_call: TRBJ2-1; clone_size: .; cdr3_nt: TGTGCCAGCAGCCCCGATCGGACTAGCGGCTTCAATGAGCAGTTCTTC; cdr3_aa: CASSPDRTSGFNEQFF
d_call: TRBD1; v_call: TRBV18; j_call: TRBJ2-5; clone_size: .; cdr3_nt: TGTGCCAGCTCACACGGGACAGGGGGCTGGGAGACCCAGTACTTC; cdr3_aa: CASSHGTGGWETQYF
d_call: TRBD2; v_call: TRBV5-4; j_call: TRBJ2-3; clone_size: .; cdr3_nt: TGTGCCAGCAGTTTGACTAGCGACACAGATACGCAGTATTTT; cdr3_aa: CASSLTSDTDTQYF
d_call: .; v_call: TRBV14; j_call: TRBJ2-7; clone_size: .; cdr3_nt: TGTGCCAGCAGTTTCGGCGGGGGCGGTTACGAGCAGTACTTC; cdr3_aa: CASSFGGGGYEQYF
d_call: .; v_call: TRBV2; j_call: TRBJ2-1; clone_size: once; cdr3_nt: TGTGCCAGCAGTGAAGCGGGGTACAATGAGCAGTTCTTC; cdr3_aa: CASSEAGYNEQFF